Included here is one T cell receptor (beta chain) sequence, with context. This entry comes from a study of T cell changes during pregnancy in multiple sclerosis. There are 13 residues in the CDR3. Trimming stripped 5 bases from V and 1 base from J, with 9 bases between. CDR1 is SGHRS, CDR2 YFSETQ, per germline. The assay was immunoSEQ multiplex PCR, and TCRdb's table has in-frame clones only and misses some. The top ten clones hold 3.3% of a sample with tens of thousands of clones, 90% of them seen once. This TCR came from a female donor in good health, enrolled as a control in a pregnancy study. Source: peripheral blood, taken in the first trimester of pregnancy. V gene TRBV5-1 combines with J gene TRBJ1-2; D is undetermined. The CDR3 reads CASSFAFNYGYTF. The CDR3 DNA follows: TGCGCCAGCAGTTTCGCGTTTAACTATGGCTACACCTTC.